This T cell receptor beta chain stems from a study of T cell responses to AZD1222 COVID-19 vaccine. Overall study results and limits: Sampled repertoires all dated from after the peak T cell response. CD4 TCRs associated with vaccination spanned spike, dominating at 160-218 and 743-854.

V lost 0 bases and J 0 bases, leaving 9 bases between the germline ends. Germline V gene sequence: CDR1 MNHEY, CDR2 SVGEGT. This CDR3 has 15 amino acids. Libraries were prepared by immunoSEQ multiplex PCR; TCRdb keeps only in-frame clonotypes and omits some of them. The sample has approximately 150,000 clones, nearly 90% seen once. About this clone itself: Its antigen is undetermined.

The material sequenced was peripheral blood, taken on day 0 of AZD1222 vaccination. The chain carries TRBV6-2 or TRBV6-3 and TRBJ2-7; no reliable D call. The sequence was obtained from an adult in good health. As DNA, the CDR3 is TGTGCCAGCAGTTACTCGTCCGGTTACTCCTACGAGCAGTACTTC. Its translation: CASSYSSGYSYEQYF.